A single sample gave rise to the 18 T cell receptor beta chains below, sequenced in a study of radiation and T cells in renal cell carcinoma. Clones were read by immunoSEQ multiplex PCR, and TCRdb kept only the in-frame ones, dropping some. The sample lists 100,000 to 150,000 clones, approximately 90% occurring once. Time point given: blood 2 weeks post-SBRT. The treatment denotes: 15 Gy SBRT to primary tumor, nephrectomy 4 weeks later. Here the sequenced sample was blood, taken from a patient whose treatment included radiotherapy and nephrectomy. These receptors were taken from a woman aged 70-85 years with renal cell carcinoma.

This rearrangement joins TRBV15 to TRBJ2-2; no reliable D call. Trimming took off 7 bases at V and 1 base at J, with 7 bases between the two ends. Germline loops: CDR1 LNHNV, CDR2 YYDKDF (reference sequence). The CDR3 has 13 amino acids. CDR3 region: CATTRMNTGELFF. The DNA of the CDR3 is TGTGCCACCACCAGGATGAACACCGGGGAGCTGTTTTTT.

The CDR3 reads CASSFQGISRTEAFF. CDR3 DNA sequence: TGTGCCAGCAGTTTTCAGGGTATTTCTCGCACTGAAGCTTTCTTT. This chain links TRBV2 with TRBJ1-1, with D perhaps TRBD1 (5 bases). Germline assignment: CDR1 SNHLY and CDR2 FYNNEI. The length of the CDR3 is 15 residues. Trimming shortened V by 5 bases and J by 4 bases, and 17 bases separated the two germline ends.

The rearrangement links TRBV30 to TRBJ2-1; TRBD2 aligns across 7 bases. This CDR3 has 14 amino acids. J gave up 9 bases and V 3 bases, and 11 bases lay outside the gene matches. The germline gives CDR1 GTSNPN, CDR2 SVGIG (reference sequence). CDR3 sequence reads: CAWSVMTSKTEQFF. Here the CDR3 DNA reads TGTGCCTGGAGCGTCATGACTAGCAAAACTGAGCAGTTCTTC.

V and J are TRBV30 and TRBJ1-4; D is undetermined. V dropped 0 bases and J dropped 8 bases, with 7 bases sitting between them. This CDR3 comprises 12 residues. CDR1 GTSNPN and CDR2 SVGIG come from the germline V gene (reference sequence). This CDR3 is CAWSVWREKLFF. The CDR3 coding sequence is TGTGCCTGGAGTGTATGGCGGGAAAAACTGTTTTTT. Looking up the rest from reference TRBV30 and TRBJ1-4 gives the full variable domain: SQTIHQWPATLVQPVGSPLSLECTVEGTSNPNLYWYRQAAGRGLQLLFYSVGIGQISSEVPQNLSASRPQDRQFILSSKKLLLSDSGFYLCAWSVWREKLFFGSGTQLSVL.

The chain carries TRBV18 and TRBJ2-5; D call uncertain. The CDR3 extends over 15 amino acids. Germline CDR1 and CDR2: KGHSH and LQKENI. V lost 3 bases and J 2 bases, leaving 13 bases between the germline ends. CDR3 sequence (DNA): TGTGCCAGCTCACCGCTCCTAGGCCCACAAGAGACCCAGTACTTC. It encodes CASSPLLGPQETQYF.

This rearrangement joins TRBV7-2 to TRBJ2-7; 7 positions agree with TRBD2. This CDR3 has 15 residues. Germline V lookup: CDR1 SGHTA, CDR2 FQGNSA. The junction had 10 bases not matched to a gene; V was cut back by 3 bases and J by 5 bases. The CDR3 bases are TGTGCCAGCAGCTTGCAGGGAGCGGGGTTCCACGAGCAGTACTTC. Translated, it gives CASSLQGAGFHEQYF.

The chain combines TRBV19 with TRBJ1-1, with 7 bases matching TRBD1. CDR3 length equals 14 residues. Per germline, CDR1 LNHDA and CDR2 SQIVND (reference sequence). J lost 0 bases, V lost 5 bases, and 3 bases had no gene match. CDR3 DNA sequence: TGTGCCAGTAGTGGCAGGGGGATGAACACTGAAGCTTTCTTT. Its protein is CASSGRGMNTEAFF.

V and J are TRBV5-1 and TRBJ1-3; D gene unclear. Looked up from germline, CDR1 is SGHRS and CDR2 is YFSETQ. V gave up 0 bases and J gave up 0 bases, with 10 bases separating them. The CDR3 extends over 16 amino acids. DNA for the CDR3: TGCGCCAGCAGCTTGGCGGGAAGTAACTCTGGAAACACCATATATTTT. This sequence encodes CASSLAGSNSGNTIYF.

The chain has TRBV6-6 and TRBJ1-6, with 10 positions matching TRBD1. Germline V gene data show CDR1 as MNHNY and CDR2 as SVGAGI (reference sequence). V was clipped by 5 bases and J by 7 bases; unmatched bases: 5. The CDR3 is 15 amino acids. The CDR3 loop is CASSRKDRGNSPLHF. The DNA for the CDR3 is TGTGCCAGCAGTAGGAAGGACAGGGGGAATTCACCCCTCCACTTT.

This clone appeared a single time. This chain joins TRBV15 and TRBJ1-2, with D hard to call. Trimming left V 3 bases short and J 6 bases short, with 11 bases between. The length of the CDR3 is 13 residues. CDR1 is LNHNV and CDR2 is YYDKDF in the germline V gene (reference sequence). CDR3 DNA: TGTGCCACCAGCAGTCATGGTTCGGATGGCTACACCTTC. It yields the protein CATSSHGSDGYTF.

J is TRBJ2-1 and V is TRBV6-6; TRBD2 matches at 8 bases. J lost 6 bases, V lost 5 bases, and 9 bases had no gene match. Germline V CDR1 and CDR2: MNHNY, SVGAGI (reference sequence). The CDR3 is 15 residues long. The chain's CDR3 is CASSGGSGGINEQFF. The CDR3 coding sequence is TGTGCCAGCAGTGGCGGCAGCGGGGGAATCAATGAGCAGTTCTTC.

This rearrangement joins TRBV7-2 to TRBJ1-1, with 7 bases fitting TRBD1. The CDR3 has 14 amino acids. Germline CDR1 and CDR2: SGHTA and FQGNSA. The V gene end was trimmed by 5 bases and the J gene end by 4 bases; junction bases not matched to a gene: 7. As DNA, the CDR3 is TGTGCCAGCAGCCCAAACTCAGGGGGCACTGAAGCTTTCTTT. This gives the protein CASSPNSGGTEAFF.

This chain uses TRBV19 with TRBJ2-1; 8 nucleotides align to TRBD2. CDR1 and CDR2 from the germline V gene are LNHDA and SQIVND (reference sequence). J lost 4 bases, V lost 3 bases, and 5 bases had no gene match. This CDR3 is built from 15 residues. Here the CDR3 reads CASSISRGVYNEQFF. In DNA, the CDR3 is TGTGCCAGTAGTATCTCGCGGGGGGTTTACAATGAGCAGTTCTTC.

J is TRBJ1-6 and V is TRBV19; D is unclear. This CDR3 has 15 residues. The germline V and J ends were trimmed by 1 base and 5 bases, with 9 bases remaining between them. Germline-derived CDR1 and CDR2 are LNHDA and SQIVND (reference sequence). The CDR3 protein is CASSIGGEHNSPLHF. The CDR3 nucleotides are TGTGCCAGTAGTATAGGGGGAGAACATAATTCACCCCTCCACTTT.

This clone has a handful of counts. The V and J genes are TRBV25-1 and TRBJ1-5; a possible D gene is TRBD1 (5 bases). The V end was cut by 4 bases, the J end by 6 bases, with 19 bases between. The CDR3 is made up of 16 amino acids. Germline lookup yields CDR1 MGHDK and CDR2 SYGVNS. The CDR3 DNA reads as TGTGCCAGCAGTGGGTCCGGGACCGTCGTATTTCAGCCCCAGCATTTT. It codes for CASSGSGTVVFQPQHF. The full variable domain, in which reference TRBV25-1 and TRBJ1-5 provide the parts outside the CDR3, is EADIYQTPRYLVIGTGKKITLECSQTMGHDKMYWYQQDPGMELHLIHYSYGVNSTEKGDLSSESTVSRIRTEHFPLTLESARPSHTSQYLCASSGSGTVVFQPQHFGDGTRLSIL.

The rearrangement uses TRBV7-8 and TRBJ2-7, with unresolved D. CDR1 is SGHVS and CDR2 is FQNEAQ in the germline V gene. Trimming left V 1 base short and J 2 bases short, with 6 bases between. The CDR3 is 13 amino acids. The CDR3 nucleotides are TGTGCCAGCAGCTTAGATCTTACCTACGAGCAGTACTTC. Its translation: CASSLDLTYEQYF.

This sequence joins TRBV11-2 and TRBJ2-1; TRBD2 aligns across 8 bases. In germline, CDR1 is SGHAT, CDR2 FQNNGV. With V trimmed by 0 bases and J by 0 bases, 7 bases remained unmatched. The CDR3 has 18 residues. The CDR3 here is CASSLDLNRGGSYNEQFF. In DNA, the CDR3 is TGTGCCAGCAGCTTAGATCTGAACCGGGGGGGCTCCTACAATGAGCAGTTCTTC.

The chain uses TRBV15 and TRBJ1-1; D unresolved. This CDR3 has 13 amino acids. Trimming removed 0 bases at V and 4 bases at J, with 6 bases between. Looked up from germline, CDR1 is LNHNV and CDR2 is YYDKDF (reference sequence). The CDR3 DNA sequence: TGTGCCACCAGCAGAGATCCGGGCACTGAAGCTTTCTTT. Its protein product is CATSRDPGTEAFF. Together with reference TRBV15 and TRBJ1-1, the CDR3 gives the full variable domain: DAMVIQNPRYQVTQFGKPVTLSCSQTLNHNVMYWYQQKSSQAPKLLFHYYDKDFNNEADTPDNFQSRRPNTSFCFLDIRSPGLGDTAMYLCATSRDPGTEAFFGQGTRLTVV.